This T cell receptor (beta chain) was observed in a study of OX40 agonist ivuxolimab in advanced cancers. As for the study in general: While on treatment, patients had intravenous ivuxolimab at 0.01 to 10 mg/kg every 2 weeks.

The study's findings and limits: There were, on average, more expanded clones in CD8+ T cells than in CD4+. Antigen specificity remained undetermined for the expanded peripheral T cells.

Note on this clone: What it recognizes is unknown.

This CDR3 contains 12 residues. The V gene's germline CDR1 is KGHSH and CDR2 LQKENI. The ends were cut back, 2 bases at V and 8 bases at J, with 6 bases in the middle. Patients had blood sampled at baseline and again on cycle 4 day 1 and cycle 7 day 1. Profiled with immunoSEQ multiplex PCR; TCRdb holds only in-frame clones, not every one. The profile shows around 70,000 clones, 70% to 85% of them singletons. The chain combines TRBV18 with TRBJ2-2, with D uncertain. The source is an adult with an advanced solid tumor such as melanoma, head and neck, liver or kidney cancer. The source material was CD4+ or CD8+ T cells sorted from blood, sampled in a trial of the OX40 agonist ivuxolimab. CDR3 nucleotides: TGTGCCAGCTCACCAGCCGCGGGGGAGCTGTTTTTT. This gives the protein CASSPAAGELFF.